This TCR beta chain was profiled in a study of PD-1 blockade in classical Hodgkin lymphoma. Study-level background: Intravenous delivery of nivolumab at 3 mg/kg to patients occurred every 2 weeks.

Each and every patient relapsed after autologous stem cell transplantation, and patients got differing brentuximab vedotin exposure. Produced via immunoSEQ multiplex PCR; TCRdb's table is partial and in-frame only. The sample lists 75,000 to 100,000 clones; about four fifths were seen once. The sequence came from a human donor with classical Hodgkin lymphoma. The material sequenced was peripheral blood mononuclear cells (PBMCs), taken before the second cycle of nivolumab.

The chain's CDR3 is CASSPGGARNTEAFF. CDR3 bases: TGCGCCAGCAGCCCGGGGGGGGCCAGGAACACTGAAGCTTTCTTT. J is TRBJ1-1 and V is TRBV5-1; D is perhaps TRBD1 (6 bases). CDR1 and CDR2 from the germline V gene are SGHRS and YFSETQ. Trimming left V 4 bases short and J 1 base short, with 14 bases between. The CDR3 extends over 15 amino acids.